These 21 T cell receptor beta chains share one sample of origin, sequenced in a study of T cell responses to AZD1222 COVID-19 vaccine (dated by TCRdb to the early 2020s). The library was prepared using the immunoSEQ multiplex PCR assay. TCRdb re-hosts the immuneACCESS table, in-frame sequences only. Its copies lack some clones; in the studies checked, an unresolved V gene accounts for under half of them, and the cause for the rest is not known. Here the sample has about 100,000 clones; over 90% occur a single time. The ten largest account for about 5% of the sample. The time point label of this sample denotes: baseline before first vaccination. Specimen: peripheral blood, collected on day 0 of AZD1222 vaccination. The receptor set was obtained from an adult in good health.

In the case of this clone: Sequence at one end of the junction differs from germline and may be a read error. The chain employs TRBV3-1 (or the pseudogene TRBV3-2) and TRBJ2-1; 10 nucleotides agree with TRBD2. The CDR3 extends over 12 amino acids. Germline V gene sequence: CDR1 LGHDT, CDR2 YNNKEL (reference sequence). The DNA of the CDR3 is TGTGCCAGCAGCCCGGGACTAGCGAGGCCCATCTTC. Amino acid sequence: CASSPGLARPIF.

This chain uses TRBV3-1 (or the pseudogene TRBV3-2) with TRBJ1-6; D perhaps matches TRBD1 (5 bases). The CDR3 is 15 amino acids. Germline loops: CDR1 LGHDT, CDR2 YNNKEL (reference sequence). V lost 4 bases to trimming and J lost 7 bases, with 14 bases between them. The CDR3 sequence is CASSRNQGGNSPLHF. The CDR3 region has the DNA TGTGCCAGCAGCCGGAACCAGGGTGGAAATTCACCCCTCCACTTT.

The chain uses TRBV30 and TRBJ2-3; D gene unclear. V lost 2 bases and J lost 2, with 8 bases in between. CDR3 length equals 13 residues. Germline V gives CDR1 GTSNPN, CDR2 SVGIG (reference sequence). The CDR3 DNA sequence: TGTGCCTGGAGTCGGGCTCACACAGATACGCAGTATTTT. Protein sequence: CAWSRAHTDTQYF.

This chain links TRBV4-1 with TRBJ1-2; D gene unclear. The germline V and J ends were trimmed by 1 base and 0 bases, with 9 bases remaining between them. The V gene's germline CDR1 is MGHRA and CDR2 YSYEKL. The CDR3 contains 15 residues. The CDR3 nucleotides are TGCGCCAGCAGCCAAGGAGGACGATCTAACTATGGCTACACCTTC. It is translated as CASSQGGRSNYGYTF.

J is TRBJ2-2 and V is TRBV12-3 or TRBV12-4; D is uncertain. Trimming pared 10 bases from V and 6 bases from J, leaving 12 bases between. The CDR3 consists of 12 residues. The CDR3, as DNA: TGTGCCACCAGAATGATGGCCGGGGAGCTGTTTTTT. As protein: CATRMMAGELFF.

The genes are TRBV6-2 or TRBV6-3 and TRBJ2-5; 11 bases line up with TRBD2. The CDR3 runs 19 residues. The V gene end was trimmed by 6 bases and the J gene end by 2 bases; junction bases not matched to a gene: 17. Germline loops: CDR1 MNHEY, CDR2 SVGEGT. CDR3 DNA: TGTGCCAGCAGCCTAATCTCTAGCGGGAGGCCAGAAGAACAAGAGACCCAGTACTTC. Its translation is CASSLISSGRPEEQETQYF.

J is TRBJ1-4 and V is TRBV7-9; 7 nucleotides agree with TRBD1. Germline V CDR1 and CDR2: SEHNR, FQNEAQ (reference sequence). V was clipped by 10 bases and J by 7 bases; unmatched bases: 9. The CDR3 totals 13 residues. The CDR3 region has the DNA TGTGCCACCACAGGGGAGGGGCGTGAAAAACTGTTTTTT. Protein: CATTGEGREKLFF.

In the case of this clone: Other DNA sequences from this sample encode an identical CDR3 as well. This chain links TRBV5-1 with TRBJ1-5, with D unresolved. CDR1 and CDR2 from the germline V gene are SGHRS and YFSETQ. The length of the CDR3 is 14 residues. Between the trimmed V and J ends, which lost 0 bases and 0 bases, there was a span of 4 bases. The DNA of the CDR3 is TGCGCCAGCAGCTTGGGCCCTAGCAATCAGCCCCAGCATTTT. Its translation: CASSLGPSNQPQHF.

This rearrangement joins TRBV6-5 to TRBJ1-6, with a weak D call TRBD1 (5 bases). Germline CDR1 reads MNHEY; CDR2 reads SVGAGI. Between the trimmed V and J ends, which lost 5 bases and 13 bases, there was a span of 18 bases. The CDR3 loop spans 14 amino acids. The CDR3 DNA reads as TGTGCCAGCAGTCGAGACTCCAGGGCAGGCCCCCTCCACTTT. Translated, it gives CASSRDSRAGPLHF.

The chain uses TRBV6-5 and TRBJ1-3; D remains ambiguous. The CDR3 extends over 15 amino acids. V shed 5 bases and J shed 0 bases, with 11 bases lying between them. CDR1 MNHEY and CDR2 SVGAGI come from the germline V gene. The CDR3: CASSKRESSGNTIYF. The CDR3 region has the DNA TGTGCCAGCAGTAAGAGAGAGAGCTCTGGAAACACCATATATTTT.

This clone was found once. The chain uses TRBV6-5 and TRBJ1-6; D remains ambiguous. The CDR3 length is 13 residues. Deletions cut 2 bases from V and 7 bases from J, with 6 bases between. CDR1 is MNHEY and CDR2 is SVGAGI in the germline V gene. The CDR3 nucleotides read TGTGCCAGCAGTTACCGGGGAAATTCACCCCTCCACTTT. Its translation: CASSYRGNSPLHF.

In nucleotides, the CDR3 is TGTGCCAGCACCCCTGGAAACACCATATATTTT. It is translated as CASTPGNTIYF. The rearrangement links TRBV6-5 to TRBJ1-3; no definite D call. Germline V gene sequence: CDR1 MNHEY, CDR2 SVGAGI. This CDR3 region has 11 residues. V shed 7 bases and J shed 2 bases, with 3 bases lying between them.

The chain links TRBV5-8 to TRBJ1-4; D call uncertain. Between the trimmed V and J ends, which lost 3 bases and 6 bases, there was a span of 12 bases. The CDR3 totals 14 residues. Germline V gene sequence: CDR1 SGHTS, CDR2 YDEGEE. CDR3: CASSSRTEHEKLFF. The CDR3 DNA follows: TGTGCCAGCAGCTCGCGGACGGAACATGAAAAACTGTTTTTT.

The chain recombines TRBV4-1 with TRBJ2-1, with TRBD2 identical over 13 bases. The CDR3 is made up of 16 amino acids. The junction had 1 base not matched to a gene; V was cut back by 0 bases and J by 5 bases. The germline V gene has CDR1 MGHRA and CDR2 YSYEKL. The CDR3 loop is CASSQELAGGNNEQFF. Here the CDR3 DNA reads TGCGCCAGCAGCCAAGAACTAGCGGGGGGGAACAATGAGCAGTTCTTC.

The chain uses TRBV20-1 and TRBJ1-2; D not resolved. CDR3 length: 11 amino acids. CDR1 DFQATT and CDR2 SNEGSKA come from the germline V gene (reference sequence). V gave up 5 bases and J gave up 5 bases, with 9 bases separating them. DNA for the CDR3: TGCAGTGCTCACGGGAGATATGGCTACACCTTC. As protein: CSAHGRYGYTF.

The genes are TRBV5-1 and TRBJ1-4; D call uncertain. This CDR3 comprises 16 residues. Trimming shortened V by 2 bases and J by 5 bases, and 16 bases separated the two germline ends. Germline V gene data show CDR1 as SGHRS and CDR2 as YFSETQ. CDR3 DNA sequence: TGCGCCAGCAGCTTTCTACTGGGAGGGAGGAATGAAAAACTGTTTTTT. Its translation: CASSFLLGGRNEKLFF.

This chain joins TRBV20-1 and TRBJ2-1, with D maybe TRBD2 (6 bases). Germline V gene sequence: CDR1 DFQATT, CDR2 SNEGSKA (reference sequence). V lost 3 bases and J 7 bases, leaving 13 bases between the germline ends. This CDR3 is 13 amino acids long. CDR3 region: CSASRDSGNEQFF. In DNA, the CDR3 is TGCAGTGCTAGTCGGGACTCCGGAAATGAGCAGTTCTTC.

The chain combines TRBV2 with TRBJ2-2, with D possibly matching TRBD1 (6 bases). The CDR3 has 14 amino acids. The ends were cut back, 5 bases at V and 6 bases at J, with 13 bases in the middle. Looked up from germline, CDR1 is SNHLY and CDR2 is FYNNEI. CDR3: CASSSRTVAGELFF. CDR3 coding DNA: TGTGCCAGCAGTAGCCGGACAGTTGCCGGGGAGCTGTTTTTT. Full variable domain (missing parts from reference TRBV2 and TRBJ2-2): EPEVTQTPSHQVTQMGQEVILRCVPISNHLYFYWYRQILGQKVEFLVSFYNNEISEKSEIFDDQFSVERPDGSNFTLKIRSTKLEDSAMYFCASSSRTVAGELFFGEGSRLTVL.

V gene TRBV2 combines with J gene TRBJ1-1; TRBD1 is a possible D gene (6 bases). Germline CDR1 and CDR2: SNHLY and FYNNEI. This CDR3 region has 14 residues. V gave up 10 bases and J gave up 5 bases, with 20 bases separating them. The CDR3 nucleotides are TGTGCCACTACCCCTTCGAGGGGGGAGACTGAAGCTTTCTTT. Translation gives CATTPSRGETEAFF.

This clone is medium-sized by share. Other DNA variants within this sample encode the same CDR3. The rearrangement links TRBV9 to TRBJ1-6; 8 bases are a match to TRBD1. This CDR3 comprises 14 residues. From germline, CDR1 is SGDLS and CDR2 YYNGEE. After removal of 3 bases from V and 7 bases from J, the junction contained 3 bases not matched to a gene. The chain's CDR3 is CASSGGQGNSPLHF. The CDR3 bases are TGTGCCAGCAGCGGTGGACAGGGAAATTCACCCCTCCACTTT. Complete variable domain (other parts from reference TRBV9 and TRBJ1-6): DSGVTQTPKHLITATGQRVTLRCSPRSGDLSVYWYQQSLDQGLQFLIQYYNGEERAKGNILERFSAQQFPDLHSELNLSSLELGDSALYFCASSGGQGNSPLHFGNGTRLTVT.

V usage is TRBV3-1 (or the pseudogene TRBV3-2) and J usage is TRBJ2-7, with 8 positions matching TRBD2. V shed 6 bases, J shed 0 bases, and the junction held 7 bases outside the gene matches. This CDR3 is built from 15 residues. CDR1 and CDR2 from the germline V gene are LGHDT and YNNKEL (reference sequence). The CDR3 is CASSTRLAYSYEQYF. In nucleotides, the CDR3 is TGTGCCAGCAGTACTAGACTAGCGTACTCCTACGAGCAGTACTTC.